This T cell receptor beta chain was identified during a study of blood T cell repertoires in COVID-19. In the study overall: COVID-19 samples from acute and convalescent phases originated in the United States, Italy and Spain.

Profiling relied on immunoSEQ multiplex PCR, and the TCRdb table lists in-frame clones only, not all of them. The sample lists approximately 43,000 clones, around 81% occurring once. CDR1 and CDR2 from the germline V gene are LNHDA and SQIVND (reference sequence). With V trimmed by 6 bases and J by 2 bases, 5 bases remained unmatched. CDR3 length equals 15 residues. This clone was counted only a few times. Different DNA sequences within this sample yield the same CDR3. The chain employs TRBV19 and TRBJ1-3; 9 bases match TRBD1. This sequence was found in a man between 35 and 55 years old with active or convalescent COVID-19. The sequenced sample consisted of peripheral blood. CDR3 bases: TGTGCCAGTAGCCTGGGACAGGGCACTGGAAACACCATATATTTT. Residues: CASSLGQGTGNTIYF.